The clone carrying this T cell receptor (beta chain) has just a few counts. The CDR3 spans 13 residues. The V and J ends lost 6 bases and 1 base respectively, with 7 bases between them. CDR1 MNHEY and CDR2 SVGAGI come from the germline V gene. This sample is drawn from a study of PD-L1 blockade in urothelial cancer. For the study at large: About 85% of the 29 patients were men with bladder-origin urothelial cancer. Typically, measured as a median, blood samples had about 140,000 T cells.

Clones were sequenced by immunoSEQ multiplex PCR, and TCRdb holds only the in-frame ones, with some missing. The table has tens of thousands of clones, around 82% seen once. This specimen consisted of PBMCs, obtained around atezolizumab (anti-PD-L1) treatment. The TCR was taken from a man in his forties or fifties with urothelial cancer. This sequence joins TRBV6-5 and TRBJ1-3; perhaps TRBD1 as D (5 bases). The CDR3 loop reads CASSRGSGNTIYF. The CDR3 DNA is TGTGCCAGCAGCCGGGGGTCTGGAAACACCATATATTTT.